This T cell receptor beta chain stems from a study of technical replicates of blood from several donors (dated by TCRdb to about 2017). This clone was counted a single time. Its specific antigen is unknown. Qualities for individual bases were not recorded, and no much larger clone is one base off. The method was the immunoSEQ multiplex PCR assay. The table comes from immuneACCESS by way of TCRdb, which keeps in-frame sequences with V and J called. Part of the clones is missing from these tables; in studies checked, under half for an unresolved V gene and the rest for unknown reasons. Across this sample there are 65,000 to 70,000 clones, with approximately 88% seen only once. 4% to 5% of the sample rests with the top ten. CDR1 and CDR2 are drawn from the germline V gene (reference sequence): LNHDA, SQIVND. Trimming costs V 0 bases and J 9 bases, and their ends lie 18 bases apart. From cysteine to phenylalanine, the CDR3 is 16 amino acids long. The CDR3 DNA has 48 bases and is translated from base 1.

The chain uses TRBV19 and TRBJ2-1; no confident D gene assignment can be made. Sequencing input: PBMCs. The clonotype comes from a human donor in good health. Some clones in this sample may be carry-over from other donors' samples. CDR3 sequence: CASSIDLQTPLFEQFF. The DNA sequence is TGTGCCAGTAGTATAGATTTACAGACCCCCCTTTTTGAGCAGTTCTTC.